A selection of T cell receptor beta chains follows, all from one sample in a study of breast tumors, draining lymph nodes, adjacent tissues. From the multiplex PCR reads, TCRdb called clonotypes with MiXCR, one entry per CDR3 protein. The repertoire has about 180,000 distinct CDR3 sequences, 30% to 40% of them found once; the top ten carry about 3.7%. The sample comprised axillary lymph node tissue. The source is a female donor with breast cancer. Some clones in this sample may be carry-over from other donors' samples. The conserved cysteine and the conserved F or W are not part of the CDR3 here. Rows give clone size only sometimes, using once, few, many, or a class for an expanded clone.

many	TRBV9	TRBJ2-3	ASSSDSTQY
many	TRBV7-2	TRBJ2-2	ASSLDRITTGELF
many	TRBV19	TRBJ1-2	ASSISVYGYT
few	TRBV28	TRBJ2-7	ATIMTSGSHEQY
NA	TRBV4-3	TRBJ2-1	ASSQDPTSGRAYNEQF
many	TRBV10-2	TRBJ1-5	ASSLQGSGDMGNQPQH
NA	TRBV14	TRBJ2-1	ASSPAAQRYNEQS
NA	TRBV29-1	TRBJ2-3	SGERGGLGTDAQY
NA	TRBV6-5	TRBJ2-7	ASSKPQSRAPYEQY
NA	TRBV24-1	TRBJ2-6	ATSVRDRESGANVLT
many	TRBV6-2/TRBV6-3	TRBJ2-3	ASSLWTSGRTDTQY
many	TRBV5-5	TRBJ2-7	ASSLLPGTYEQY
NA	TRBV7-2	TRBJ1-3	ASSSPGQPGSTIY
many	TRBV6-7	TRBJ2-1	ASSHSRQGAYNEQF
NA	TRBV5-4	TRBJ1-4	ASSSCRTNEKLF
NA	TRBV7-4	TRBJ1-1	ASSQPTGLDTEAF
NA	TRBV12-3/TRBV12-4	TRBJ2-3	ASSFWRGREDAQC
NA	TRBV6-5	TRBJ1-6	ASSFLAGSSYNSPLH
few	TRBV5-6	TRBJ2-1	ASSLARARSSYNEQF
NA	TRBV5-1	TRBJ1-5	ASGLGGSNQPQH
few	TRBV5-1	TRBJ2-5	ASSEPTGPHY
NA	TRBV27	TRBJ2-3	ASSPEADDTQY